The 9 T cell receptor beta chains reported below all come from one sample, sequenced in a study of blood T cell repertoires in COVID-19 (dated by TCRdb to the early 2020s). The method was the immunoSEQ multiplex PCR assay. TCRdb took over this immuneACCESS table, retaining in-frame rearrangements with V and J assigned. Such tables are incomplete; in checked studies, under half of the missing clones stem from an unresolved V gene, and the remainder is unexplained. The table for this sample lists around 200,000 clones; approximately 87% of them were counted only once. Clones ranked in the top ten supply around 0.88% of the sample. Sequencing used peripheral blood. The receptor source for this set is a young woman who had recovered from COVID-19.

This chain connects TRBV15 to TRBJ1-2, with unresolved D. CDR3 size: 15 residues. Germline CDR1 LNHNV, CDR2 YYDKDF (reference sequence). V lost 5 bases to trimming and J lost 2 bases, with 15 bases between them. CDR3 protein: CATSSHGGLNYGYTF. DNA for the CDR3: TGTGCCACCAGCTCCCACGGAGGACTGAACTATGGCTACACCTTC.

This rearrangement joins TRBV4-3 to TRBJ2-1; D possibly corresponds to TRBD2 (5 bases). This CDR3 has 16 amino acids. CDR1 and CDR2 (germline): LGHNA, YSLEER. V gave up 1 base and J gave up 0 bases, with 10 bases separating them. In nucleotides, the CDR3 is TGCGCCAGCAGCCAAGTGGGGAGCGGCTCCTACAATGAGCAGTTCTTC. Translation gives CASSQVGSGSYNEQFF.

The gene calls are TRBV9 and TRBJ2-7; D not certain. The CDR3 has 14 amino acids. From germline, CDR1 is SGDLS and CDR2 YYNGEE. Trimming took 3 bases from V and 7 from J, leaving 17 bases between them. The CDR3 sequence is CASSGLFSPKEQYV. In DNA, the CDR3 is TGTGCCAGCAGCGGGCTGTTCTCCCCCAAGGAGCAGTACGTC.

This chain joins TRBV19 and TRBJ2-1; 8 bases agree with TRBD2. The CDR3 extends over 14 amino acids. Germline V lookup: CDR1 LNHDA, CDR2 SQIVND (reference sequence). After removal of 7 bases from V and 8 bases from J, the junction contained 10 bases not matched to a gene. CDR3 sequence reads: CASTHLGRGDEQFF. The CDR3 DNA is TGTGCCAGTACCCACCTCGGGCGGGGGGATGAGCAGTTCTTC.

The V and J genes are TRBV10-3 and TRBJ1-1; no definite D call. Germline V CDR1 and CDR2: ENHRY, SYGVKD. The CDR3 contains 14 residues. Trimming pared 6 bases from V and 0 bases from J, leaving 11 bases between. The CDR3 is CAISLSGMNTEAFF. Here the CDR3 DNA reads TGTGCCATCAGCCTCTCAGGAATGAACACTGAAGCTTTCTTT.

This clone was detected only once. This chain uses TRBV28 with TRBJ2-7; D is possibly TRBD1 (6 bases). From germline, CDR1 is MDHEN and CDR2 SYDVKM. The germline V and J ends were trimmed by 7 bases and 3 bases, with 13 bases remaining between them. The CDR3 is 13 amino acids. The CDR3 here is CASIMTGSYEQYV. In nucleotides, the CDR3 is TGTGCCAGCATCATGACAGGCAGCTACGAGCAGTACGTC.

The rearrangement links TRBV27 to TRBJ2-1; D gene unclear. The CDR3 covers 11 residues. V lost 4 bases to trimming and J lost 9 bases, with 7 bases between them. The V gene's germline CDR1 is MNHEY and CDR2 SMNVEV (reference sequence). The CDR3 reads CASSYFREQFF. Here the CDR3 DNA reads TGTGCCAGCAGTTATTTCCGTGAGCAGTTCTTC.

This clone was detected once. The CDR3 loop reads CASSLRDSYNEQFF. CDR3 nucleotide sequence: TGTGCCAGCAGCTTACGGGACTCCTACAATGAGCAGTTCTTC. The V gene is TRBV7-8, the J gene TRBJ2-1; weak D call: TRBD2 (5 bases). This CDR3 comprises 14 residues. Germline CDR1 SGHVS, CDR2 FQNEAQ. The V gene lost 2 bases and the J gene lost 0 bases, with 5 bases spanning the gap.

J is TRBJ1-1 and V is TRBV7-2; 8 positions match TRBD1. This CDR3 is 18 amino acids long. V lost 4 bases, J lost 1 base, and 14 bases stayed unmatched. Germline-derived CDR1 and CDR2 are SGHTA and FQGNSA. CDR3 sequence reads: CASSSHNRGALRNTEAFF. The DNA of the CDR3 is TGTGCCAGCAGCTCCCATAACAGGGGGGCGCTCAGGAACACTGAAGCTTTCTTT.